This T cell receptor beta chain was profiled in a study of blood T cell repertoires in COVID-19. For the study at large: Collection of acute and convalescent COVID-19 samples took place in the United States, Italy and Spain. The cDNA or gDNA used as material had been derived from T cells, B-cell-depleted T cells, or PBMCs.

The assay was immunoSEQ multiplex PCR, and TCRdb's table has in-frame clones only and misses some. The sample holds about 140,000 clones, more than 60% seen once. CDR1 is SNHLY, CDR2 FYNNEI, per germline. The CDR3 covers 12 residues. The ends were cut back, 2 bases at V and 7 bases at J, with 8 bases in the middle. The origin of this receptor is a man aged 45-60 years with acute or convalescent COVID-19. Sample: peripheral blood. This sequence joins TRBV2 and TRBJ1-2; no definite D call. CDR3: CASSEWSRGYTF. The CDR3 DNA reads as TGTGCCAGCAGTGAATGGAGTCGTGGCTACACCTTC.